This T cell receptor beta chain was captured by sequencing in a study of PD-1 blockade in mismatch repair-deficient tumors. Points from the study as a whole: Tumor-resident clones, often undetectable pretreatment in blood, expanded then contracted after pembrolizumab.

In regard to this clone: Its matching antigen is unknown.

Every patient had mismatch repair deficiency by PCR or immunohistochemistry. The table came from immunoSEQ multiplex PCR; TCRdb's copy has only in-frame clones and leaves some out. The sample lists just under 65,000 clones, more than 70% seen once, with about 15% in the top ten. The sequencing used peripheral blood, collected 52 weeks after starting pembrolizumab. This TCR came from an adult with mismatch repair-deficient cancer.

The CDR3 region is CASSYRGPSSYEQYF. CDR3 sequence (DNA): TGTGCCAGCAGTTACCGGGGGCCAAGCTCCTACGAGCAGTACTTC. The chain is built from TRBV6-5 and TRBJ2-7; the D gene could be TRBD1 or TRBD2 (6 bases each). Germline CDR1 and CDR2: MNHEY and SVGAGI. V was clipped by 2 bases and J by 0 bases, with 11 bases between them. This CDR3 is built from 15 residues.